This TCR beta chain came from a study of early T cells in non-severe SARS-CoV-2 infection. This clonotype has just a few counts. The antigen is unknown. In the library, individual cDNA molecules carried attached unique molecular identifiers. A single record per CDR3 protein comes from TCRdb applying MiXCR to the 5' RACE reads. The profile shows about 71,000 distinct CDR3 sequences, 13% to 15% of them singletons. Broader study findings: VDJdb-based annotation leaned toward anti-spike CD8 responses and missed private and CD4 specificities.

The CDR3 totals 14 residues. Trimming left V 0 bases short and J 4 bases short, with 8 bases between. Germline-derived CDR1 and CDR2 are SGHNT and YYREEE (reference sequence). The sequence was collected from an adult who was a healthcare worker with PCR-confirmed SARS-CoV-2 infection or an uninfected control (not recorded which). The chain couples TRBV5-4 to TRBJ1-5; D is perhaps TRBD1 (6 bases). The material sequenced was whole blood, taken at baseline. The CDR3 coding sequence is TGTGCCAGCAGCTTGGACCAGGGGAATCAGCCCCAGCATTTT. The encoded protein is CASSLDQGNQPQHF.